This T cell receptor (beta chain) was documented in a study of multiple sclerosis patients with progressive multifocal leukoencephalopathy. Study results and caveats: Most PML patients had lower entropy, suggesting less diverse TRB repertoires.

Measured with immunoSEQ multiplex PCR; TCRdb has only the in-frame clones, and not every one. The sample includes about 25,000 clones, roughly 90% of them seen just once. The CDR3 is 15 amino acids. Germline CDR1 is SGDLS and CDR2 is YYNGEE. The V gene end was trimmed by 2 bases and the J gene end by 5 bases; junction bases not matched to a gene: 6. Regarding this clone: Antigen unknown.

Time point here: about a year of natalizumab therapy. All PML patients were female, and all patients had earlier interferon beta. The rearrangement uses TRBV9 and TRBJ2-2, with 7 nucleotides matching TRBD2. The sample was PBMCs, taken from a patient treated with natalizumab. This TCR was sampled from a man aged 25 to 45 with multiple sclerosis. This CDR3 reads CASSVGGSWTGELFF. In DNA form, the CDR3 reads TGTGCCAGCAGCGTCGGCGGGAGTTGGACCGGGGAGCTGTTTTTT.